This is a list of T cell receptor beta chains from one sample in a study of human T cells and chemical hapten exposure. Each CDR3 protein gets one entry after TCRdb re-called the RACE reads with MiXCR. This table has approximately 91,000 distinct CDR3 sequences, roughly 12% appearing once. Sequences were derived from whole blood, sampled in connection with sensitization to the hapten diphenylcyclopropenone (DPC). These receptors were collected from a young man with alopecia areata. Some clones in this sample may be carry-over from other donors' samples. Both conserved end residues are part of each CDR3. Each record gives: D gene, V gene, clone size, J gene, CDR3 DNA, CDR3 protein. D genes are given only for firm matches. Clone size is stated in some rows and not others, as once, few, many or a class when expanded.

D gene: TRBD1; V gene: TRBV6-4; clone size: many; J gene: TRBJ2-1; CDR3 DNA: TGTGCCAGCAGTACAGGGGAAGCCTACAATGAGCAGTTCTTC; CDR3 protein: CASSTGEAYNEQFF
D gene: TRBD2; V gene: TRBV19; clone size: many; J gene: TRBJ2-1; CDR3 DNA: TGTGCCAGTAGTATTGGCGGGGTCGGGGGGAATGAGCAGTTCTTC; CDR3 protein: CASSIGGVGGNEQFF
D gene: -; V gene: TRBV2; clone size: few; J gene: TRBJ2-1; CDR3 DNA: TGTGCCAGCGTCAGGGGAGGGTACGAGAAGTTCTTC; CDR3 protein: CASVRGGYEKFF
D gene: -; V gene: TRBV19; clone size: -; J gene: TRBJ2-4; CDR3 DNA: TGTGCCAGTAGTATAACGGGCCCCTCGAGGAACATTCAGTACTTC; CDR3 protein: CASSITGPSRNIQYF
D gene: -; V gene: TRBV6-2/TRBV6-3; clone size: many; J gene: TRBJ1-1; CDR3 DNA: TGTGCCAGCAGTTACGCACGGAGCACTGAAGCTTTCTTT; CDR3 protein: CASSYARSTEAFF
D gene: -; V gene: TRBV11-2; clone size: many; J gene: TRBJ2-7; CDR3 DNA: TGTGCCAGCAGGCTAGCTTGGACAACATCCTACGAGCAGTACTTC; CDR3 protein: CASRLAWTTSYEQYF
D gene: -; V gene: TRBV9; clone size: -; J gene: TRBJ1-5; CDR3 DNA: TGTGCCAGCAGCGTAACCGCGGATCAGCCCCAGCATTTT; CDR3 protein: CASSVTADQPQHF
D gene: TRBD1; V gene: TRBV27; clone size: many; J gene: TRBJ1-2; CDR3 DNA: TGTGCCAGCAGTTCCGGGACAGGGGTTGTCGCGCACACCTTC; CDR3 protein: CASSSGTGVVAHTF
D gene: TRBD2; V gene: TRBV29-1; clone size: many; J gene: TRBJ2-1; CDR3 DNA: TGCAGCGTTGCAGCGGGGGGGCTAGAGGAGCAGTTCTTC; CDR3 protein: CSVAAGGLEEQFF
D gene: -; V gene: TRBV6-2/TRBV6-3; clone size: -; J gene: TRBJ2-5; CDR3 DNA: TGTGCCAGCAGTTACTCATCGGAGACCCAGTACTTC; CDR3 protein: CASSYSSETQYF
D gene: TRBD1; V gene: TRBV6-2/TRBV6-3; clone size: few; J gene: TRBJ1-5; CDR3 DNA: TGTGCCAGCAGCTCGGGACAGTTCAATCAGCCCCAGCATTTT; CDR3 protein: CASSSGQFNQPQHF
D gene: -; V gene: TRBV7-8; clone size: many; J gene: TRBJ2-2; CDR3 DNA: TGTGCCAGCAGCTCTCCGGCTGGCCGGCGGCTGGGGGAGCTGTTTTTT; CDR3 protein: CASSSPAGRRLGELFF
D gene: -; V gene: TRBV18; clone size: few; J gene: TRBJ2-3; CDR3 DNA: TGTGCCAGCTCACCCTGGGCCGGGGCTAGCACAGATACGCAGTATTTT; CDR3 protein: CASSPWAGASTDTQYF
D gene: TRBD1; V gene: TRBV4-1; clone size: few; J gene: TRBJ1-5; CDR3 DNA: TGCGCCAGCAGGGATACAGGGGGCGGCAATCAGCCCCAGCATTTT; CDR3 protein: CASRDTGGGNQPQHF
D gene: -; V gene: TRBV18; clone size: -; J gene: TRBJ1-3; CDR3 DNA: TGTGCCAGCTCACCATTGGACAGCCGAGGAAACACCATATATTTT; CDR3 protein: CASSPLDSRGNTIYF
D gene: -; V gene: TRBV7-3; clone size: many; J gene: TRBJ2-1; CDR3 DNA: TGTGCCAGCAGCTCAACCGGGACTCGCTACAATGAGCAGTTCTTC; CDR3 protein: CASSSTGTRYNEQFF
D gene: -; V gene: TRBV29-1; clone size: -; J gene: TRBJ2-2; CDR3 DNA: TGCAGCGCCGGCGGCGGGGAGCTGTTTTTT; CDR3 protein: CSAGGGELFF
D gene: -; V gene: TRBV3-1; clone size: many; J gene: TRBJ2-3; CDR3 DNA: TGTGCCAGCAGTGCTAGGGGCCCTAGCACAGATACGCAGTATTTT; CDR3 protein: CASSARGPSTDTQYF
D gene: TRBD1; V gene: TRBV7-6; clone size: few; J gene: TRBJ2-3; CDR3 DNA: TGTGCCAGCAGCTCGACAGGGGCGGGCACAGATACGCAGTATTTT; CDR3 protein: CASSSTGAGTDTQYF
D gene: -; V gene: TRBV4-1; clone size: few; J gene: TRBJ1-5; CDR3 DNA: TGCGCCAGCAGCCAGCCCGGGACGCGAAATCAGCCCCAGCATTTT; CDR3 protein: CASSQPGTRNQPQHF
D gene: -; V gene: TRBV5-1; clone size: many; J gene: TRBJ2-5; CDR3 DNA: TGCGCCAGCAGCTCTCAAGAGACCCAGTACTTC; CDR3 protein: CASSSQETQYF